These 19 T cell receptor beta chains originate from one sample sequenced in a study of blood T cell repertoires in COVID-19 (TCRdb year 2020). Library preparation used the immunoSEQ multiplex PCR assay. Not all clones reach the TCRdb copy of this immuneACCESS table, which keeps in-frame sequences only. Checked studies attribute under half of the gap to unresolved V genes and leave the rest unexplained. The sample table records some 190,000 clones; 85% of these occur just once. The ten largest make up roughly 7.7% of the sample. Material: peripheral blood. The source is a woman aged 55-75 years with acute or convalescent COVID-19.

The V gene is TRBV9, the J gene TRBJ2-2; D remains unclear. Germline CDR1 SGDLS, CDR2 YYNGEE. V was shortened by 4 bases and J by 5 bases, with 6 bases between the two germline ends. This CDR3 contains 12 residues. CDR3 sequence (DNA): TGTGCCAGCAGCCCTCGGACCGGGGAGCTGTTTTTT. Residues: CASSPRTGELFF.

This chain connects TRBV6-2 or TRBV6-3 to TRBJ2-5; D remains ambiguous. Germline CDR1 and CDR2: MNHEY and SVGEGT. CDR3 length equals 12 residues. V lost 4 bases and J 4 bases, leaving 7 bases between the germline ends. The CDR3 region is CASSLSRETQYF. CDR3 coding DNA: TGTGCCAGCAGTTTGTCCAGAGAGACCCAGTACTTC.

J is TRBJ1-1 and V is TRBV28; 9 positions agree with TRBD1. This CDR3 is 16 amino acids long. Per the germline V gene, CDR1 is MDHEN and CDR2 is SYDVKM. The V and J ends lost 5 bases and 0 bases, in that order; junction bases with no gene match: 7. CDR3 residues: CASSTGTGKMNTEAFF. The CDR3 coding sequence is TGTGCCAGCAGTACCGGGACAGGGAAAATGAACACTGAAGCTTTCTTT.

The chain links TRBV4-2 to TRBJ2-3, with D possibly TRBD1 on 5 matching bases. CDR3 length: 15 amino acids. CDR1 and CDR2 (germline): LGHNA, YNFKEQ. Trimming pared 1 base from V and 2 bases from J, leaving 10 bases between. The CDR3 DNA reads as TGTGCCAGCAGCCAAGTAGGGGCTACCACAGATACGCAGTATTTT. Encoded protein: CASSQVGATTDTQYF.

The CDR3 coding sequence is TGTGCCAGCAGCTTGGAGGGGGCGCCAAAAGATACGCAGTATTTT. Protein: CASSLEGAPKDTQYF. This chain uses TRBV5-8 with TRBJ2-3; 7 nucleotides agree with TRBD1. V was clipped by 0 bases and J by 5 bases; unmatched bases: 6. Germline V gene sequence: CDR1 SGHTS, CDR2 YDEGEE. This CDR3 has 15 amino acids.

For the CDR3, the DNA is TGTGCCAGCAGCAGGACACAGAGTAACTATGGCTACACCTTC. This encodes CASSRTQSNYGYTF. The chain couples TRBV28 to TRBJ1-2, with D maybe TRBD1 (5 bases). This CDR3 region has 14 residues. V lost 6 bases, J lost 1 base, and 12 bases lay in between. Germline V gene lookup returns CDR1 MDHEN and CDR2 SYDVKM.

The DNA of the CDR3 is TGTGCCAGCAGCAGTGGACAGACAAGAAACACTGAAGCTTTCTTT. Its translation: CASSSGQTRNTEAFF. The rearrangement links TRBV5-5 to TRBJ1-1, with D maybe TRBD1 (6 bases). The CDR3 spans 15 residues. The V gene lost 4 bases and the J gene lost 2 bases, with 15 bases spanning the gap. Germline-derived CDR1 and CDR2 are SGHKS and YYEKEE (reference sequence).

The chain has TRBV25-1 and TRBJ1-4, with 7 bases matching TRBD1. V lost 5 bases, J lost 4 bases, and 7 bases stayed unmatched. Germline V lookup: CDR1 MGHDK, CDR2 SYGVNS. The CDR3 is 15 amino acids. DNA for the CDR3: TGTGCCAGCAGTTCGCGGGACAGTTTTAATGAAAAACTGTTTTTT. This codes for CASSSRDSFNEKLFF. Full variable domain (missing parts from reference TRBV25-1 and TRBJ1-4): EADIYQTPRYLVIGTGKKITLECSQTMGHDKMYWYQQDPGMELHLIHYSYGVNSTEKGDLSSESTVSRIRTEHFPLTLESARPSHTSQYLCASSSRDSFNEKLFFGSGTQLSVL.

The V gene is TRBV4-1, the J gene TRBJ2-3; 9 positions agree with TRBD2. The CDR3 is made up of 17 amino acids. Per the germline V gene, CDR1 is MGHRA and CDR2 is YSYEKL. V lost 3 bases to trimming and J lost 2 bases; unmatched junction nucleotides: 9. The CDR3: CASSHTLGGRATDTQYF. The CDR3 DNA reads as TGCGCCAGCAGCCATACCCTAGGCGGGAGGGCCACAGATACGCAGTATTTT.

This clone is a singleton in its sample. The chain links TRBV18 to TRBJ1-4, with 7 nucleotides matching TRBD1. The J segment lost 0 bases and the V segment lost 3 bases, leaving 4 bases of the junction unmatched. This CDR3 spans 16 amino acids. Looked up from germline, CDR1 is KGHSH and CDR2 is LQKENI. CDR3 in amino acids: CASSPGQAATNEKLFF. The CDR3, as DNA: TGTGCCAGCTCACCCGGACAGGCTGCAACTAATGAAAAACTGTTTTTT. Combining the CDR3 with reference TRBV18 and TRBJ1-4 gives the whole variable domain NAGVMQNPRHLVRRRGQEARLRCSPMKGHSHVYWYRQLPEEGLKFMVYLQKENIIDESGMPKERFSAEFPKEGPSILRIQQVVRGDSAAYFCASSPGQAATNEKLFFGSGTQLSVL.

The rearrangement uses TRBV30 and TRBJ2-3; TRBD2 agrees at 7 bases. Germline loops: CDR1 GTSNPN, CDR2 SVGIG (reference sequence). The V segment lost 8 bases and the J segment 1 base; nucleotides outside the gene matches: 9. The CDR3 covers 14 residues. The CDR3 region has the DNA TGTGCCGGGGGGGGGAGGTCAGGCACAGATACGCAGTATTTT. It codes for CAGGGRSGTDTQYF.

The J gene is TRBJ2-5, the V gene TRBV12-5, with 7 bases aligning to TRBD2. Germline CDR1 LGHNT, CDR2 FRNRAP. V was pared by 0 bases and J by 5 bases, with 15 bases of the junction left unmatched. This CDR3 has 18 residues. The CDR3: CASGLVRLRLGEGETQYF. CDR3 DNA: TGTGCTAGTGGTTTGGTACGGTTGAGACTAGGGGAGGGGGAGACCCAGTACTTC.

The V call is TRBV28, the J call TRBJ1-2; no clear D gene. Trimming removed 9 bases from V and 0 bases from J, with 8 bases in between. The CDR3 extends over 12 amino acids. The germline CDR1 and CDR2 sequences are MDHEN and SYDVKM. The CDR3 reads CASFGPNYGYTF. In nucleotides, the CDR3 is TGTGCCAGTTTCGGTCCTAACTATGGCTACACCTTC.

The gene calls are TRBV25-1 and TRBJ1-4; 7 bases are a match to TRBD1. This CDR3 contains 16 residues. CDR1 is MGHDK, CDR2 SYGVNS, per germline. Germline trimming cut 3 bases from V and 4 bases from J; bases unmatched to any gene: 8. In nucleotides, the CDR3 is TGTGCCAGCAGTGAGGGTGGGGGACAGCTTAATGAAAAACTGTTTTTT. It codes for CASSEGGGQLNEKLFF.

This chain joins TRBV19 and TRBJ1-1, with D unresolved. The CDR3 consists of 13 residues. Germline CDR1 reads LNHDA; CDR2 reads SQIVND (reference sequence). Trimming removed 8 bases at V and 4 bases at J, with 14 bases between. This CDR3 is CASGEARGTEAFF. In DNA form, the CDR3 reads TGTGCCAGTGGTGAGGCGCGAGGCACTGAAGCTTTCTTT.

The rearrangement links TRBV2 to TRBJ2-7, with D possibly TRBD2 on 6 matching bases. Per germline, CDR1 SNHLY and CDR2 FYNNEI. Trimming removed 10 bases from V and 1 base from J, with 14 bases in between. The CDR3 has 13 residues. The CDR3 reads CATRVGRSYEQYF. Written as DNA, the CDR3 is TGTGCCACCAGGGTAGGGAGGTCCTACGAGCAGTACTTC.

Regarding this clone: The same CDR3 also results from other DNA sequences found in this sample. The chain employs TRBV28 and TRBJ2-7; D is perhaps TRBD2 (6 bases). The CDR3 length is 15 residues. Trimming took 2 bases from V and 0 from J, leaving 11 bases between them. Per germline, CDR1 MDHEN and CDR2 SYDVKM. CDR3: CASSLGGARSYEQYF. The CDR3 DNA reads TGTGCCAGCAGTTTAGGCGGGGCCCGCTCCTACGAGCAGTACTTC. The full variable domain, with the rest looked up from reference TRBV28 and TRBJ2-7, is DVKVTQSSRYLVKRTGEKVFLECVQDMDHENMFWYRQDPGLGLRLIYFSYDVKMKEKGDIPEGYSVSREKKERFSLILESASTNQTSMYLCASSLGGARSYEQYFGPGTRLTVT.

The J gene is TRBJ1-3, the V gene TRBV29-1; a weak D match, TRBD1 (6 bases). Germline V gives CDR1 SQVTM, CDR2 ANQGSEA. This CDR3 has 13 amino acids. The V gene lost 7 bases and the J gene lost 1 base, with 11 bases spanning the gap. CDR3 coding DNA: TGCAGCGCTAAACAGGGATCTGGAAACACCATATATTTT. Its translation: CSAKQGSGNTIYF.

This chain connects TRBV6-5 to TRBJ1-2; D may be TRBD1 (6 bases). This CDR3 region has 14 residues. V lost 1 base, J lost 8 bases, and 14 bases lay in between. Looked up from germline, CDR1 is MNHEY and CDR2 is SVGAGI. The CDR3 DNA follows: TGTGCCAGCAGTTACTTCAGGGGAGTGGGCGGCTACACCTTC. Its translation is CASSYFRGVGGYTF.